This T cell receptor beta chain was documented in a study of patients and donors after allogeneic stem cell transplantation. TCRdb redid the calling of the RT-PCR reads with MiXCR, one entry per CDR3 protein. The profile shows 50,000 to 60,000 distinct CDR3 sequences, about an eighth of them singletons. The J segment lost 5 bases and the V segment lost 0 bases, leaving 6 bases of the junction unmatched. Germline assignment: CDR1 MNHEY and CDR2 SVGAGI. The CDR3 has 15 amino acids. The origin of this receptor is a human donor who was either an allogeneic HSCT recipient or a stem cell or donor lymphocyte infusion donor (not recorded which). It is not recorded whose cells these are; they may come from a transplant donor. This sequence joins TRBV6-5 and TRBJ2-7, with 8 bases matching TRBD2. The sample taken for sequencing was blood, either unsorted or a sorted T cell fraction (not recorded which). This CDR3 is CASSYSAGLVNEQYF. CDR3 nucleotide sequence: TGTGCCAGCAGTTACTCGGCGGGACTAGTAAACGAGCAGTACTTC.